The rows below give T cell receptor beta chains drawn from one sample of a study of blood T cell repertoires in COVID-19. The method was immunoSEQ multiplex PCR; TCRdb's version includes in-frame clones alone and lacks a portion of them. The sample records 85,000 to 130,000 clones, 71% being singletons. Sequenced sample: peripheral blood. Source of these receptors: a human donor with acute or convalescent COVID-19. The donor label of this sample is uncertain. Each CDR3 is given with its conserved first and last residue. A D gene is named only where the DNA matches it firmly. Expanded clones get a size class; other rows say once, few or many, or leave the size out.

len	abundance	j_gene	d_gene	v_gene	CDR3aa	CDR3nt
10	-	TRBJ1-1	-	TRBV29-1	CSAQNTEAFF	TGCAGCGCTCAGAACACTGAAGCTTTCTTT
15	-	TRBJ2-3	-	TRBV18	CASSLAWGGTDTQYF	TGTGCCAGCTCACTTGCGTGGGGGGGCACAGATACGCAGTATTTT
11	-	TRBJ2-7	TRBD1	TRBV20-1	CSGQGANEQYF	TGCAGCGGACAGGGGGCCAACGAGCAGTACTTC
17	-	TRBJ2-5	-	TRBV5-1	CASSLAGYRRGGETQYF	TGCGCCAGCAGCTTGGCCGGGTACAGGAGGGGTGGAGAGACCCAGTACTTC
15	-	TRBJ2-7	-	TRBV13	CASSSTGRGSYEQYF	TGTGCCAGCAGCTCCACCGGACGGGGATCCTACGAGCAGTACTTC
15	-	TRBJ2-1	TRBD2	TRBV7-2	CASSSGTSLNNEQFF	TGTGCCAGCAGTTCCGGGACTAGCTTGAACAATGAGCAGTTCTTC
14	few	TRBJ1-2	-	TRBV28	CASSQQGWSYGYTF	TGTGCCAGCAGCCAACAGGGTTGGAGCTATGGCTACACCTTC
16	-	TRBJ2-7	TRBD1	TRBV3-1/TRBV3-2	CASSQVRDRGSYEQYF	TGTGCCAGCAGCCAAGTCCGGGACAGGGGCTCCTACGAGCAGTACTTC
13	-	TRBJ1-2	-	TRBV28	CASSFKLGVGYTF	TGTGCCAGCAGTTTCAAGCTCGGGGTCGGCTACACCTTC
14	-	TRBJ2-5	-	TRBV6-5	CASSPPREMGTQYF	TGTGCCAGCAGCCCACCGAGGGAGATGGGGACCCAGTACTTC
16	-	TRBJ1-2	TRBD1	TRBV24-1	CATSETGQAANYGYTF	TGTGCCACCAGTGAAACCGGACAGGCTGCTAACTATGGCTACACCTTC
13	-	TRBJ2-2	-	TRBV14	CASSQQGAGELFF	TGTGCCAGCAGCCAACAGGGCGCCGGGGAGCTGTTTTTT
13	-	TRBJ1-1	-	TRBV11-2	CASSLVGWTEAFF	TGTGCCAGCAGCTTAGTCGGGTGGACTGAAGCTTTCTTT
15	-	TRBJ2-1	-	TRBV19	CASSIRGSDYNEQFF	TGTGCCAGTAGTATTAGAGGTTCGGACTACAATGAGCAGTTCTTC
18	-	TRBJ1-1	-	TRBV6-1	CASSEVDSYFRVNTEAFF	TGTGCCAGCAGTGAGGTGGACAGTTACTTCCGAGTGAACACTGAAGCTTTCTTT
17	-	TRBJ2-5	TRBD1	TRBV7-9	CASSLGVTGAPEETQYF	TGTGCCAGCAGCTTAGGAGTGACAGGGGCGCCTGAGGAGACCCAGTACTTC
17	-	TRBJ1-4	-	TRBV18	CASSPIPPGQLGEKLFF	TGTGCCAGCTCACCAATACCCCCGGGACAACTGGGAGAAAAACTGTTTTTT
14	-	TRBJ1-1	-	TRBV27	CASSPLDRNTEAFF	TGTGCCAGCAGTCCATTGGACAGGAACACTGAAGCTTTCTTT
15	-	TRBJ2-1	-	TRBV5-1	CASSLLRGTTNEQFF	TGCGCCAGCAGCTTGCTGAGGGGGACTACCAATGAGCAGTTCTTC
16	-	TRBJ2-1	TRBD2	TRBV7-9	CASSLAPAGGRGEQFF	TGTGCCAGCAGCTTAGCGCCAGCGGGGGGCCGCGGTGAGCAGTTCTTC
14	-	TRBJ1-6	TRBD1	TRBV5-8	CASSPGQGGSPLHF	TGTGCCAGCAGCCCGGGACAGGGAGGGTCCCCCCTCCACTTT
15	-	TRBJ2-5	-	TRBV15	CATSRDPGNQETQYF	TGTGCCACCAGCAGAGATCCCGGTAACCAAGAGACCCAGTACTTC
16	-	TRBJ2-3	TRBD1	TRBV9	CASSAPRDRSTDTQYF	TGTGCCAGCAGCGCCCCCCGGGACAGGTCTACAGATACGCAGTATTTT
13	-	TRBJ1-2	-	TRBV5-1	CASSLRQNYGYTF	TGCGCCAGCAGCTTGCGCCAGAACTATGGCTACACCTTC
11	-	TRBJ1-2	TRBD1	TRBV30	CASDRGGGYTF	TGTGCCTCGGACAGGGGAGGAGGCTACACCTTC
15	once	TRBJ2-7	TRBD1	TRBV9	CASSEGQGSIYEQYF	TGTGCCAGCAGCGAAGGACAGGGGAGTATCTACGAGCAGTACTTC
15	once	TRBJ1-3	-	TRBV5-1	CASSGRGGSGNTIYF	TGCGCCAGCAGCGGGAGAGGGGGCTCTGGAAACACCATATATTTT
15	few	TRBJ2-7	TRBD2	TRBV5-5	CASRSGRAGMYEQYF	TGTGCCAGCAGAAGCGGGAGGGCAGGGATGTACGAGCAGTACTTC
16	-	TRBJ2-5	TRBD1	TRBV15	CATSTSDRGGQETQYF	TGTGCCACCAGCACCTCGGACAGGGGTGGCCAAGAGACCCAGTACTTC
16	-	TRBJ1-4	TRBD1	TRBV7-6	CASSLGAGTGNEKLFF	TGTGCCAGCAGCTTAGGAGCCGGGACAGGGAATGAAAAACTGTTTTTT
14	few	TRBJ1-5	TRBD1	TRBV19	CASRTGLSNQPQHF	TGTGCCAGTAGGACAGGGCTCAGCAATCAGCCCCAGCATTTT
15	-	TRBJ1-6	TRBD1	TRBV5-1	CASSARQGVDSPLHF	TGCGCCAGCAGCGCTAGACAGGGGGTTGACTCACCCCTCCACTTT
11	-	TRBJ2-5	-	TRBV20-1	CSGQGQETQYF	TGCAGTGGGCAGGGGCAAGAGACCCAGTACTTC
13	-	TRBJ2-5	TRBD1	TRBV18	CASSRQGAETQYF	TGTGCCAGCTCACGACAGGGGGCTGAGACCCAGTACTTC
16	-	TRBJ1-5	-	TRBV19	CASSTRLQYSNQPQHF	TGTGCCAGTAGTACCCGCTTACAGTATAGCAATCAGCCCCAGCATTTT
11	-	TRBJ1-2	-	TRBV6-6	CATSGIYGYTF	TGTGCCACCTCGGGGATCTATGGCTACACCTTC
15	-	TRBJ2-2	TRBD1	TRBV27	CASSLKGANTGELFF	TGTGCCAGCAGTTTAAAGGGGGCAAACACCGGGGAGCTGTTTTTT
16	-	TRBJ1-1	-	TRBV4-1	CASSQDLGQGRTEAFF	TGCGCCAGCAGCCAAGATTTGGGACAAGGAAGAACTGAAGCTTTCTTT
16	-	TRBJ2-2	TRBD2	TRBV30	CAWRSKAGGPFGELFF	TGTGCCTGGAGGTCTAAAGCGGGGGGGCCGTTCGGGGAGCTGTTTTTT
15	-	TRBJ2-3	TRBD2	TRBV19	CASSPRRGSGDTQYF	TGTGCCAGTAGTCCCCGGCGGGGGTCAGGAGATACGCAGTATTTT
16	-	TRBJ1-2	TRBD1	TRBV5-1	CASSSSGTGGDYGYTF	TGCGCCAGCAGCTCCTCCGGGACAGGGGGGGACTATGGCTACACCTTC
12	-	TRBJ2-5	TRBD1	TRBV6-5	CASRQGSMTQYF	TGTGCCAGCAGACAGGGGTCAATGACCCAGTACTTC
13	-	TRBJ1-5	TRBD1	TRBV28	CASLQGARQPQHF	TGTGCCAGCCTACAGGGGGCTCGGCAGCCCCAGCATTTT
15	-	TRBJ1-5	TRBD1	TRBV4-1	CASSQGDRGNQPQHF	TGCGCCAGCAGCCAAGGGGACAGGGGCAATCAGCCCCAGCATTTT
14	-	TRBJ1-6	-	TRBV6-5	CASSRHKEGSPLHF	TGTGCCAGCAGTCGTCACAAGGAGGGTTCACCCCTCCACTTT
15	-	TRBJ2-3	-	TRBV18	CASSPDGGHADTQYF	TGTGCCAGCTCACCTGATGGAGGGCATGCAGATACGCAGTATTTT
15	-	TRBJ2-5	TRBD1	TRBV5-6	CASSLVDRAGETQYF	TGTGCCAGCAGCTTGGTTGACAGGGCGGGTGAGACCCAGTACTTC
12	-	TRBJ1-6	TRBD1	TRBV28	CASSIQGEPLHF	TGTGCCAGCAGTATCCAGGGGGAACCCCTCCACTTT
16	-	TRBJ1-6	TRBD1	TRBV24-1	CATSERTGVINSPLHF	TGTGCCACCAGTGAGCGTACAGGGGTCATTAATTCACCCCTCCACTTT